These T cell receptor beta chains were read from a single sample in a study of blood T cells in healthy people across ages. In TCRdb, the 5' RACE reads were re-called with MiXCR into one record per CDR3 protein. The sample lists about 1,500,000 distinct CDR3 sequences, 28% occurring once. The specimen was blood. Every receptor here comes from a woman aged 25 to 39 in good health. CDR3s include the opening cysteine and the closing phenylalanine or tryptophan. The order of the fields is CDR3 DNA, CDR3 protein, V gene, clone size, J gene, D gene. The D gene is left open where the match is weak. Size values are once, few and many counts, or a class for expanded clones, and some rows have none.

TGTGCCAGCAGCGCGGCAGGGCATAGCAATCAGCCCCAGCATTTT CASSAAGHSNQPQHF TRBV9 . TRBJ1-5 .
TGTGCCAGCAGTTTCGACCCGTACGGGGAGACCCAGTACTTC CASSFDPYGETQYF TRBV2 few TRBJ2-5 .
TGTGCCAGCACGGCGGGAGTGGCCAACAATGAGCAGTTCTTC CASTAGVANNEQFF TRBV7-2 few TRBJ2-1 TRBD2
TGCGCCAGCAGTGGCCGGGACAGGACTTTCGACGAGCAGTACTTC CASSGRDRTFDEQYF TRBV10-2 . TRBJ2-7 TRBD1
TGTGCCAGCAGCATTGAGGGGGCTAGCGGGAAAGAGACCCAGTACTTC CASSIEGASGKETQYF TRBV12-3/TRBV12-4 many TRBJ2-5 TRBD2
TGTGCCAGCAGTTTTGGAGGGCTGGGCTACACCTTC CASSFGGLGYTF TRBV28 few TRBJ1-2 .
TGTGCTAGCAGCCTTTATGGGGATGCGGATACGCAGTATTTT CASSLYGDADTQYF TRBV9 . TRBJ2-3 .
TGCAGTGCTAGAGGGACTAGCGGGAGAGGCTCCTACAATGAGCAGTTCTTC CSARGTSGRGSYNEQFF TRBV20-1 . TRBJ2-1 TRBD2
TGCAGTGCTAGGACAGGGAGGGCAAACACCGGGGAGCTGTTTTTT CSARTGRANTGELFF TRBV20-1 few TRBJ2-2 .
TGCGCCAGCAACTTGGCAGGGACGGACACCGGGGAGCTGTTTTTT CASNLAGTDTGELFF TRBV5-1 . TRBJ2-2 .
TGCAGTGCTAGGAATAGGGCAGGGCCGGGGGGCAATCAGCCCCAGCATTTT CSARNRAGPGGNQPQHF TRBV20-1 . TRBJ1-5 .
TGTGCTAGTGGTTTGGGCCCGATAGGGTCGGGGGCCAACGTCCTGACTTTC CASGLGPIGSGANVLTF TRBV12-5 many TRBJ2-6 .
TGTGCCACCGAGCCGGGGATCGGTGAAAAACTGTTTTTT CATEPGIGEKLFF TRBV10-3 . TRBJ1-4 .
TGTGCCAGCAGTTTAACCCCCGGCGGGGAGACCCAGTACTTC CASSLTPGGETQYF TRBV27 many TRBJ2-5 .
TGTGCCAGCAGCGGCGGAGGAGTGGGAGAGACCCAGTACTTC CASSGGGVGETQYF TRBV3-1 . TRBJ2-5 .
TGCAGTGCTAGTGCAGCTATGACGAGCAATGAGCAGTTCTTC CSASAAMTSNEQFF TRBV20-1 . TRBJ2-1 .
TGCAGTGCCCCTCTAGAGATCGGGGCTCTCGGCAATGAGCAGTTCTTC CSAPLEIGALGNEQFF TRBV20-1 . TRBJ2-1 .
TGCACCAGCAGTGATAAACCTCCGCCAGGCCCCTATGGCTACACCTTC CTSSDKPPPGPYGYTF TRBV10-2 . TRBJ1-2 .
TGTGCTAGTGGTTTGGGGGGACTAGCGGATCACTCCTACGAGCAGTACTTC CASGLGGLADHSYEQYF TRBV12-5 . TRBJ2-7 TRBD2
TGTGCCAGCAGTTTAGTCTCAGGGGGTGGCTACACCTTC CASSLVSGGGYTF TRBV28 . TRBJ1-2 TRBD1
TGTGCCAGCAGGCGGGACAAGAATGAAAAACTGTTTTTT CASRRDKNEKLFF TRBV6-5 few TRBJ1-4 .
TGTGCCAGCAGCTTAGTGACTAGCGGAGAAGAGACCCAGTTCTTC CASSLVTSGEETQFF TRBV7-9 . TRBJ2-1 TRBD2
TGTGCCAGCAGCCAAGGTTATGGAGGCTACGAGCAGTACTTC CASSQGYGGYEQYF TRBV7-6 many TRBJ2-7 .